These 4 T cell receptor beta chains came from one sample sequenced in a study of blood T cells in healthy people across ages. Using a J-beta primer mix together with a sample-barcoded 5' primer, a second PCR was run for about 6 to 11 cycles. In TCRdb, the 5' RACE reads were re-called with MiXCR into one record per CDR3 protein. Of about 760,000 distinct CDR3 sequences listed, 45% to 70% are singletons. The sequenced sample was blood. The receptors shown here come from a man in his forties in good health.

This clonotype showed up just a few times. The chain recombines TRBV3-1 with TRBJ2-1, with 7 bases identical to TRBD1. The germline V gene encodes CDR1 LGHDT and CDR2 YNNKEL (reference sequence). V gave up 4 bases and J gave up 9 bases; unmatched junction bases: 12. The CDR3 is 15 residues long. CDR3 amino acids: CASSLGAGGKGEQFF. CDR3 DNA sequence: TGTGCCAGCAGCCTAGGGGCAGGGGGAAAGGGTGAGCAGTTCTTC.

V gene TRBV29-1 combines with J gene TRBJ2-4, with TRBD2 identical over 11 bases. Gene TRBJ2-7 matches the end of the DNA better, so the J call may be wrong. The CDR3 spans 14 residues. Germline lookup yields CDR1 SQVTM and CDR2 ANQGSEA. CDR3 DNA: TGCAGCGTTAAAACCGGGACTAGCGGTTACGAGCAGTACTTC. It yields the protein CSVKTGTSGYEQYF.

Here the CDR3 DNA reads TGTGCCAGCAGCCCGTTCGTTGGGGACAGGGCTTACTCTGGGGCCAACGTCCTGACTTTC. As protein: CASSPFVGDRAYSGANVLTF. The chain has TRBV7-2 and TRBJ2-6; 9 bases line up with TRBD1. Germline CDR1 is SGHTA and CDR2 is FQGNSA. The CDR3 contains 20 residues. J lost 0 bases, V lost 5 bases, and 14 bases had no gene match.

This rearrangement joins TRBV11-2 to TRBJ2-3; 9 nucleotides align to TRBD1. The trim removed 3 bases at V and 6 bases at J, leaving 10 bases unmatched. The germline CDR1 and CDR2 sequences are SGHAT and FQNNGV. This CDR3 region has 16 residues. CDR3 DNA: TGTGCCAGCAGCTTCGTAGGACAGGGGTCGTGGGATACGCAGTATTTT. Translating it yields CASSFVGQGSWDTQYF.